This T cell receptor beta chain was captured by sequencing in a study of identical twins. Notes on the study in general: The more abundant beta clonotypes in cord blood had fewer insertions, and memory repertoires did not show this. Compared with models, monozygotic twins showed more out-of-frame TCR alpha sharing.

Regarding this clonotype: The antigen is unknown.

Using its own MiXCR run on the 5' RACE reads, TCRdb lists one record per CDR3 protein. Of 250,000 to 350,000 distinct CDR3 sequences listed, approximately 8% are singletons. The CDR3 contains 16 residues. V was cut by 0 bases and J by 5 bases, with 14 bases left in between. Germline V gives CDR1 KGHSH, CDR2 LQKENI. The same sample was also studied in work on yellow fever vaccine responses in identical twins. In that study: Each twin's T cell response to the vaccine was reported to look partly convergent and partly personalized.

This TCR was recovered from a woman between 18 and 30 years old in good health. The chain recombines TRBV18 with TRBJ2-1; D is ambiguous. The sequenced material came from memory (CD45RO+) T cells sorted from blood. The CDR3 here is CASSPPSRNRDNEQFF. The CDR3 DNA sequence: TGTGCCAGCTCACCACCCAGTAGGAATCGGGACAATGAGCAGTTCTTC.